This T cell receptor beta chain was profiled in a study of regulatory T cells in long-lasting Graves disease. Across the whole study: Positivity for TSH receptor antibodies plus over 5 years of antithyroid drugs meant persistent Graves' disease. Study outcomes and limitations: Persistent cases favored TRBV28, TRBJ1-2 and TRBJ2-5. Between persistent patients, thousands of public clonotypes were shared, exceeding the roughly 1,000 shared between new patients.

The table lists this clonotype with a few counts. Its antigen is unidentified. CDR3-region Arm-PCR and iRepertoire HTBI primers produced the TCR beta libraries. In the original processing: Samples revealed around 56 TRBV and roughly 15 TRBJ segments. One entry per CDR3 protein, called by TCRdb with MiXCR from the multiplex PCR reads. The V and J calls were not made by the authors but by TCRdb's processing. The sample records 250,000 to 300,000 distinct CDR3 sequences, around a fifth being singletons. Noted time point: persistent/refractory GD, antithyroid drugs over 5 years with positive TRAb. The authors made the TCR library using RNA they extracted from PBMCs. The CDR3 has 14 amino acids. Unmatched junction bases numbered 5, after V lost 1 base and J lost 7 bases. CDR1 is LGHDT, CDR2 YNNKEL, per germline (reference sequence).

The source was peripheral blood mononuclear cells (PBMCs), collected when the disease was refractory, from a patient treated with antithyroid drugs. V and J are TRBV3-1 and TRBJ1-2, with 8 bases lining up with TRBD1. The sequence came from a female donor with Graves disease. CDR3: CASSQVDRESGYTF. CDR3 DNA sequence: TGTGCCAGCAGCCAAGTGGACAGGGAGAGTGGCTACACCTTC.